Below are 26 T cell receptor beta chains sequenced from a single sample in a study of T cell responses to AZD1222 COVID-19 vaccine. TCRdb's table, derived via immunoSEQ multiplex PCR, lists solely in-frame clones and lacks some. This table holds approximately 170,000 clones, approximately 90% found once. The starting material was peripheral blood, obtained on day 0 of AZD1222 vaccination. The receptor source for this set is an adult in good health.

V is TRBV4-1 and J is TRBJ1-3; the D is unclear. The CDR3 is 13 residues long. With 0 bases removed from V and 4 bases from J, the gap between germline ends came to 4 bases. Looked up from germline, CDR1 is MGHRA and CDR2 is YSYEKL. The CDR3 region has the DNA TGCGCCAGCAGCCAAGACGAGGGAAACACCATATATTTT. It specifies CASSQDEGNTIYF.

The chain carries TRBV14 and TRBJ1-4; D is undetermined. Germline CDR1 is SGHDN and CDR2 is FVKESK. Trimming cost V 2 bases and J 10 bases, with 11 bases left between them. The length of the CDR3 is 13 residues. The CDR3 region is CASSQTAWGKLFF. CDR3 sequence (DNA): TGTGCCAGCAGCCAAACAGCGTGGGGAAAACTGTTTTTT.

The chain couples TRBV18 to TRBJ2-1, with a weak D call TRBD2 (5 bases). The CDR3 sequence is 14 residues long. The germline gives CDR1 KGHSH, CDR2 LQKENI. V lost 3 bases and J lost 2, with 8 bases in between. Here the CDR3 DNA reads TGTGCCAGCTCACCCGGACTTGCCTACAATGAGCAGTTCTTC. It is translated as CASSPGLAYNEQFF. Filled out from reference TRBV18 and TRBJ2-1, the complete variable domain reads NAGVMQNPRHLVRRRGQEARLRCSPMKGHSHVYWYRQLPEEGLKFMVYLQKENIIDESGMPKERFSAEFPKEGPSILRIQQVVRGDSAAYFCASSPGLAYNEQFFGPGTRLTVL.

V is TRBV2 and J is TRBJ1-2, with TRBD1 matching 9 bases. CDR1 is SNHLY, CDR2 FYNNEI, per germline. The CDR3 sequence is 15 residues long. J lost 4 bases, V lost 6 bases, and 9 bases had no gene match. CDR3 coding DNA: TGTGCCAGCAGAACAACAGGGGGCGCGGTCTATGGCTACACCTTC. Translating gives CASRTTGGAVYGYTF.

The CDR3 DNA sequence: TGTGCCAGCAGTGACACCGGGACTAGCTCGTCAAATGAGCAGTTCTTC. Translation: CASSDTGTSSSNEQFF. J is TRBJ2-1 and V is TRBV6-4; 9 bases line up with TRBD2. Losses at the gene ends were 2 bases for V and 7 bases for J; bases not matched to a gene: 9. CDR3 size: 16 residues. The V gene's germline CDR1 is MRHNA and CDR2 SNTAGT.

The CDR3 sequence: CASSLTEGGNQPQHF. Written as DNA, the CDR3 is TGTGCCAGCAGCTTGACAGAGGGGGGCAATCAGCCCCAGCATTTT. The rearrangement links TRBV5-6 to TRBJ1-5; maybe TRBD1 (6 bases). Germline V gene sequence: CDR1 SGHDT, CDR2 YYEEEE. The CDR3 has 15 residues. The V gene lost 1 base and the J gene lost 2 bases, with 10 bases spanning the gap.

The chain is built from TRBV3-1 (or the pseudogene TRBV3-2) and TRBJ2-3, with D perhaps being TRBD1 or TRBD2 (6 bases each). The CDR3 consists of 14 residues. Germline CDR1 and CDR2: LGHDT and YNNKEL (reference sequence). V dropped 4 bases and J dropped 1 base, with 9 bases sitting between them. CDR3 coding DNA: TGTGCCAGCAGCCCGGGGGCCGGCACAGATACGCAGTATTTT. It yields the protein CASSPGAGTDTQYF.

The CDR3 region is CASSRDRATEAFF. CDR3 DNA sequence: TGTGCCAGCAGTCGGGACAGGGCCACTGAAGCTTTCTTT. The rearrangement uses TRBV2 and TRBJ1-1, with 9 nucleotides matching TRBD1. V lost 5 bases and J lost 4; bases outside the gene matches: 2. The germline gives CDR1 SNHLY, CDR2 FYNNEI. CDR3 length: 13 amino acids. The whole variable domain, remainder taken from reference TRBV2 and TRBJ1-1, is EPEVTQTPSHQVTQMGQEVILRCVPISNHLYFYWYRQILGQKVEFLVSFYNNEISEKSEIFDDQFSVERPDGSNFTLKIRSTKLEDSAMYFCASSRDRATEAFFGQGTRLTVV.

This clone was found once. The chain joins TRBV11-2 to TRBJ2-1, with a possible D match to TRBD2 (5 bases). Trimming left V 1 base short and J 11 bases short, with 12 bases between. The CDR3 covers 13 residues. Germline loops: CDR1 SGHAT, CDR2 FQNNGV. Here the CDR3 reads CASSLVESGKQFF. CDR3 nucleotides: TGTGCCAGCAGCTTAGTGGAGTCGGGGAAGCAGTTCTTC.

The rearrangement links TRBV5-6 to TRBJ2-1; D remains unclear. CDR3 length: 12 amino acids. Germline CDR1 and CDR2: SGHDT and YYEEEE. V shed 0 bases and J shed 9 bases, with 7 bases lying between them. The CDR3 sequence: CASSLVRVEQFF. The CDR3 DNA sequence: TGTGCCAGCAGCTTGGTTCGGGTTGAGCAGTTCTTC.

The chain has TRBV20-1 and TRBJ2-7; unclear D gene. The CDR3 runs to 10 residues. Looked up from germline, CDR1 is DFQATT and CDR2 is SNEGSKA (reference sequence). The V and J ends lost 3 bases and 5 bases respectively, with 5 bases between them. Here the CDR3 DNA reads TGCAGTGCTAGGGTCGACGAGCAGTACTTC. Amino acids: CSARVDEQYF.

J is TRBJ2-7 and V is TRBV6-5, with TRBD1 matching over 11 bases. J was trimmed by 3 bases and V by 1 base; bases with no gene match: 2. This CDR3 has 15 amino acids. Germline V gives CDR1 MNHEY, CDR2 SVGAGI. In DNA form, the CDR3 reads TGTGCCAGCAGTTACTGGGGACAGGGGGACTACGAGCAGTACTTC. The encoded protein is CASSYWGQGDYEQYF.

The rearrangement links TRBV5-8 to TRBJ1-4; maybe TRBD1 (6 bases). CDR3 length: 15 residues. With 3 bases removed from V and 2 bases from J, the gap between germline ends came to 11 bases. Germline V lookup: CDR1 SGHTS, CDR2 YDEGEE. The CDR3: CASSYQGSTNEKLFF. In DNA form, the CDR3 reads TGTGCCAGCAGCTACCAGGGGTCGACTAATGAAAAACTGTTTTTT.

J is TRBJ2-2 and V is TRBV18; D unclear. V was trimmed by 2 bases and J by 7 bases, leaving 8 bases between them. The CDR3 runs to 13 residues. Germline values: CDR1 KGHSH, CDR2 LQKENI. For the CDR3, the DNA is TGTGCCAGCTCACCAGATTGGAGCGGGGAGCTGTTTTTT. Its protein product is CASSPDWSGELFF.

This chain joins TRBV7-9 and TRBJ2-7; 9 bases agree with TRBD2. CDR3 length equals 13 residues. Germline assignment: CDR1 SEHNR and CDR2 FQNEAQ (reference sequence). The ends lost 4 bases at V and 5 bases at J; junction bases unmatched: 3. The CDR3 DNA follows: TGTGCCAGCAGCTCGCTAGCGGGACACGAGCAGTACTTC. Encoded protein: CASSSLAGHEQYF.

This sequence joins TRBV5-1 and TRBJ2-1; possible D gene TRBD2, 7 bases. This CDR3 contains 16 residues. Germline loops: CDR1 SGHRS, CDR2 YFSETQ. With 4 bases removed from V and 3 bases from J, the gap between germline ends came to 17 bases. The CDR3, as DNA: TGCGCCAGCAGCGTAGGGGGGATAGCGGGCTACAATGAGCAGTTCTTC. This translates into CASSVGGIAGYNEQFF. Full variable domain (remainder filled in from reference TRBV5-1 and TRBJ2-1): KAGVTQTPRYLIKTRGQQVTLSCSPISGHRSVSWYQQTPGQGLQFLFEYFSETQRNKGNFPGRFSGRQFSNSRSEMNVSTLELGDSALYLCASSVGGIAGYNEQFFGPGTRLTVL.

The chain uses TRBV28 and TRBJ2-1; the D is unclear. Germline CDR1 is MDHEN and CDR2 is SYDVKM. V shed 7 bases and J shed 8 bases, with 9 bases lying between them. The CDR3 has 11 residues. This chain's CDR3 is CASTLIDEQFF. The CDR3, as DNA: TGTGCCAGCACCCTCATAGATGAGCAGTTCTTC.

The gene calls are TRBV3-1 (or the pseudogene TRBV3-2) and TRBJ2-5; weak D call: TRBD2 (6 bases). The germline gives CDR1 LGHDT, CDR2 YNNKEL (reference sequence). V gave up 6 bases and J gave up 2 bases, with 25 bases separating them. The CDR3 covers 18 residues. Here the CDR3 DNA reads TGTGCCAGCAGGACACCCCACCGGAGGGTTAAGGAACAAGAGACCCAGTACTTC. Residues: CASRTPHRRVKEQETQYF.

The CDR3 region is CASSQDGATRDEQFF. CDR3 nucleotide sequence: TGTGCCAGCAGTCAAGACGGAGCGACGCGGGATGAGCAGTTCTTC. This sequence joins TRBV7-3 and TRBJ2-1; a possible D gene is TRBD2 (5 bases). The CDR3 is made up of 15 amino acids. Germline assignment: CDR1 SGHTA and CDR2 FQGTGA. Trimming stripped 6 bases from V and 8 bases from J, with 20 bases between.

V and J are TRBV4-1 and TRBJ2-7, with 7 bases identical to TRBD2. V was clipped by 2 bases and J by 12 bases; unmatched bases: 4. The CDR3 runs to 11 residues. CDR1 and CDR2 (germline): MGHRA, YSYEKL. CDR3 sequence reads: CASSQLGGVYF. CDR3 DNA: TGCGCCAGCAGCCAACTTGGGGGGGTGTACTTC.

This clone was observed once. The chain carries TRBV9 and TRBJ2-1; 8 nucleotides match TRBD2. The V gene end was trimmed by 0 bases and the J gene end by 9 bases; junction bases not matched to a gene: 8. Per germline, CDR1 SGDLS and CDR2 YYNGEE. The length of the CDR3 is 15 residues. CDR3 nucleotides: TGTGCCAGCAGCGTAGCCCCGGGGGGGACTACTGAGCAGTTCTTC. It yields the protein CASSVAPGGTTEQFF.

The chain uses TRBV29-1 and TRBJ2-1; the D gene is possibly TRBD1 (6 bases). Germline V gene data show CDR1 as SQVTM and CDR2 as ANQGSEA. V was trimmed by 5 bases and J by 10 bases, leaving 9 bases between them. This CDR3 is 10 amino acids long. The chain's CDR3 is CSVTRGEQFF. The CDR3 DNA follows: TGCAGCGTTACTAGGGGGGAGCAGTTCTTC.

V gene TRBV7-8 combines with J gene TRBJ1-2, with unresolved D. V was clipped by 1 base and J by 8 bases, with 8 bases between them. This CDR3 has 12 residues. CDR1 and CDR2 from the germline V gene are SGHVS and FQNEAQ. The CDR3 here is CASSLGMRGYTF. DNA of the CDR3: TGTGCCAGCAGCTTAGGAATGAGAGGCTACACCTTC. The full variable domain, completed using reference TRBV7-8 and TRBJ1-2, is GAGVSQSPRYKVAKRGQDVALRCDPISGHVSLFWYQQALGQGPEFLTYFQNEAQLDKSGLPSDRFFAERPEGSVSTLKIQRTQQEDSAVYLCASSLGMRGYTFGSGTRLTVV.

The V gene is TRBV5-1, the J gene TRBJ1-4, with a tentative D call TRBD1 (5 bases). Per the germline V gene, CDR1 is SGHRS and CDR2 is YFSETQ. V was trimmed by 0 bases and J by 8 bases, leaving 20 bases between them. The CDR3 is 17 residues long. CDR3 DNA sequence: TGCGCCAGCAGCTTGGCGCTGGGGACCTCCCTGGGGGAAAAACTGTTTTTT. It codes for CASSLALGTSLGEKLFF.

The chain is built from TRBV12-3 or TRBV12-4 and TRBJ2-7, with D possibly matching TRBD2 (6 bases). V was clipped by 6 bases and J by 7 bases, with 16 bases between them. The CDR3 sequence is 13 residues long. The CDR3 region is CASRFSSAGEQYF. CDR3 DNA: TGTGCCAGCAGGTTCAGTTCGGCGGGGGAGCAGTACTTC.

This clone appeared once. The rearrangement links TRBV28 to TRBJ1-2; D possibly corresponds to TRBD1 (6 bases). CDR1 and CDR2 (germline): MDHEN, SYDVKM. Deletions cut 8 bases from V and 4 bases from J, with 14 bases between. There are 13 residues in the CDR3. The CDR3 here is CASVKTGAYGYTF. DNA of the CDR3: TGTGCCAGCGTAAAGACAGGAGCCTATGGCTACACCTTC.